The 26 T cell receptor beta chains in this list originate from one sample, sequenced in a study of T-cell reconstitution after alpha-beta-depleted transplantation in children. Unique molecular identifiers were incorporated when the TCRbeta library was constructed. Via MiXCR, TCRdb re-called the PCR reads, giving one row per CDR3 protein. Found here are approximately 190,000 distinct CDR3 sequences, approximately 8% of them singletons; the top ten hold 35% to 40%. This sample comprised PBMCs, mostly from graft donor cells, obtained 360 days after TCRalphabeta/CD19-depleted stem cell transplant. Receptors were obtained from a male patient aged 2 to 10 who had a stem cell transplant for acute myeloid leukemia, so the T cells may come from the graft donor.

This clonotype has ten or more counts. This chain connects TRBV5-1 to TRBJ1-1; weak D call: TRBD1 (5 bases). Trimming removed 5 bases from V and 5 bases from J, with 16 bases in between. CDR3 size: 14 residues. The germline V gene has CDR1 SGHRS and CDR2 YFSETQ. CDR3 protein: CASRPWEGRTEAFF. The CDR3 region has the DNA TGCGCCAGCAGACCCTGGGAGGGGAGGACTGAAGCTTTCTTT.

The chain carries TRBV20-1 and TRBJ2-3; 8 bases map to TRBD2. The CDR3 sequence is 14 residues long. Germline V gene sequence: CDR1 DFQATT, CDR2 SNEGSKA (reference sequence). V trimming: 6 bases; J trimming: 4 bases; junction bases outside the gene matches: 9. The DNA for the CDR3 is TGCAGTGCCGTCGGGGCGGGGGGTCCAGATACGCAGTATTTT. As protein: CSAVGAGGPDTQYF.

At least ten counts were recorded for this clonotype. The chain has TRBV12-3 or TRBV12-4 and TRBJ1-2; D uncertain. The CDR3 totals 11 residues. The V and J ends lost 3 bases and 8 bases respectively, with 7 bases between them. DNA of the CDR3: TGTGCCAGCAGTTTCGGGGTCGGCTACACCTTC. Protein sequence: CASSFGVGYTF.

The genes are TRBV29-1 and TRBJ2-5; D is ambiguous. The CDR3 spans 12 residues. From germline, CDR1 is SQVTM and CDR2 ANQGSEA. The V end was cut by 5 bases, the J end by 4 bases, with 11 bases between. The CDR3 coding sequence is TGCAGCGTTTGGGCCGGTCCAGAGACCCAGTACTTC. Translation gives CSVWAGPETQYF. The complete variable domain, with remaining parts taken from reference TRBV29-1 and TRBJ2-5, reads SAVISQKPSRDICQRGTSLTIQCQVDSQVTMMFWYRQQPGQSLTLIATANQGSEATYESGFVIDKFPISRPNLTFSTLTVSNMSPEDSSIYLCSVWAGPETQYFGPGTRLLVL.

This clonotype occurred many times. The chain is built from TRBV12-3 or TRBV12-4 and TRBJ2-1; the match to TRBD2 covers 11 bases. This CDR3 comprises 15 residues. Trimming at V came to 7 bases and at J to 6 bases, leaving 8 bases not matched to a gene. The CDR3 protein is CASNPIAGGGNEQFF. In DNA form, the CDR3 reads TGTGCCAGCAACCCTATAGCGGGGGGGGGCAATGAGCAGTTCTTC.

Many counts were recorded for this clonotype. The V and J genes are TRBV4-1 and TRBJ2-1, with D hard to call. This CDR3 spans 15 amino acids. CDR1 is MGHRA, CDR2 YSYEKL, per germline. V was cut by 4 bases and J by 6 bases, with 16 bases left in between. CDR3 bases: TGCGCCAGCAGCCCAGGAACCGGAAGCTTCAATGAGCAGTTCTTC. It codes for CASSPGTGSFNEQFF.

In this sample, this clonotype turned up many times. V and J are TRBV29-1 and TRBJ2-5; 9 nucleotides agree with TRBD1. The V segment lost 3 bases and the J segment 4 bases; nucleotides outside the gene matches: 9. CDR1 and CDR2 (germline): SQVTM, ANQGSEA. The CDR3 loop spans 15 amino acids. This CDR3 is CSVESPDRGRETQYF. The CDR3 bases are TGCAGCGTTGAGTCCCCGGACAGGGGAAGAGAGACCCAGTACTTC.

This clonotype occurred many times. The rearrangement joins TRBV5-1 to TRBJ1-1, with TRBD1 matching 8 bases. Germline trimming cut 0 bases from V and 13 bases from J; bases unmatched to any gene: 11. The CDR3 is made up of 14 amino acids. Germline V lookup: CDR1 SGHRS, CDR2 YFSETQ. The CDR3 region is CASSLGGRDRRGFF. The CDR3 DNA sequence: TGCGCCAGCAGCTTGGGCGGTCGGGACAGGCGTGGTTTCTTT. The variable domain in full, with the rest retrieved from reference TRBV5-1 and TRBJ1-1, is KAGVTQTPRYLIKTRGQQVTLSCSPISGHRSVSWYQQTPGQGLQFLFEYFSETQRNKGNFPGRFSGRQFSNSRSEMNVSTLELGDSALYLCASSLGGRDRRGFFGQGTRLTVV.

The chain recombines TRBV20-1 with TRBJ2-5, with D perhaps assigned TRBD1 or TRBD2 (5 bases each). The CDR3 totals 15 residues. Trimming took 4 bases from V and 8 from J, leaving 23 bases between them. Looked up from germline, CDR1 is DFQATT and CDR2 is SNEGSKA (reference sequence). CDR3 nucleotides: TGCAGTGCTATAACTCGAGGGACGCGAGTAAAAACCCAGTACTTC. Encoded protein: CSAITRGTRVKTQYF.

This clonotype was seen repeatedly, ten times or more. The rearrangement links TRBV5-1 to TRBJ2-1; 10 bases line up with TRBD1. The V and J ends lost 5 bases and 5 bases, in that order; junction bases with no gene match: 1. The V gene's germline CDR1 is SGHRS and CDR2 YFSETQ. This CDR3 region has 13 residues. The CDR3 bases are TGCGCCAGCAGAGGGACAGGGGACAATGAGCAGTTCTTC. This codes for CASRGTGDNEQFF.

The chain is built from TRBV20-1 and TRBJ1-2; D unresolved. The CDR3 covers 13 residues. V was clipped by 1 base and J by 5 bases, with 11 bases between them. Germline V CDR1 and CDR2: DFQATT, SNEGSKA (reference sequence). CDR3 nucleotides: TGCAGTGCTAGAGGAGGGATTTCTTATGGCTACACCTTC. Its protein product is CSARGGISYGYTF.

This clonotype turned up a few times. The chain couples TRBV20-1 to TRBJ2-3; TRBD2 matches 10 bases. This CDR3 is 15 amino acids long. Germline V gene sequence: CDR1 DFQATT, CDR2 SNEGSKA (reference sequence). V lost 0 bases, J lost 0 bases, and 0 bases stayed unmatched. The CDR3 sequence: CSARDSGRSTDTQYF. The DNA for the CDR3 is TGCAGTGCTAGAGATAGCGGGAGGAGCACAGATACGCAGTATTTT.

The CDR3 sequence is CASSQTFGGSGELFF. The CDR3 DNA is TGCGCCAGCAGCCAAACCTTCGGGGGGTCCGGGGAGCTGTTTTTT. The chain employs TRBV4-3 and TRBJ2-2; 7 bases match TRBD2. The CDR3 totals 15 residues. J gave up 6 bases and V 2 bases, and 6 bases lay outside the gene matches. In germline, CDR1 is LGHNA, CDR2 YSLEER.

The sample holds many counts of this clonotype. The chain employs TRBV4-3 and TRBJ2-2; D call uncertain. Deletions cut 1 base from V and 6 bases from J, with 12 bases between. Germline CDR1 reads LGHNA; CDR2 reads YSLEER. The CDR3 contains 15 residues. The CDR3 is CASSQAPIGAGELFF. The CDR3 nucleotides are TGCGCCAGCAGCCAAGCACCCATCGGCGCCGGGGAGCTGTTTTTT.

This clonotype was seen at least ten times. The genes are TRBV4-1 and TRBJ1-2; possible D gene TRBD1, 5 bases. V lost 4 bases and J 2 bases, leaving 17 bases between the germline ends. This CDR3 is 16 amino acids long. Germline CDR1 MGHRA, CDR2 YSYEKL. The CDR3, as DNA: TGCGCCAGCAGCCCTAACTGGCAGGGAGAGAACTATGGCTACACCTTC. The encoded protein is CASSPNWQGENYGYTF.

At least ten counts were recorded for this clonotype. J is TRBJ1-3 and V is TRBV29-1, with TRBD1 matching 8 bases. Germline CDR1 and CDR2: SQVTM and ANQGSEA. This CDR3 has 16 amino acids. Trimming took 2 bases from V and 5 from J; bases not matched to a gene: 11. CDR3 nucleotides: TGCAGCGTTGAATGGCCTGGACAGGGTAAAAGAAACACCATATATTTT. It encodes CSVEWPGQGKRNTIYF.

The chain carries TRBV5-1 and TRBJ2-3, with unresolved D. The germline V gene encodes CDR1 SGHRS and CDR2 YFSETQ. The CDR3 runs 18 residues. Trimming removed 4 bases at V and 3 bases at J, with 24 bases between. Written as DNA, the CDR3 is TGCGCCAGCAGCCTGCACCGACTCCCTGAGTGGGTAACAGATACGCAGTATTTT. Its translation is CASSLHRLPEWVTDTQYF. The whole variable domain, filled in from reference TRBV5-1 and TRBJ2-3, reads KAGVTQTPRYLIKTRGQQVTLSCSPISGHRSVSWYQQTPGQGLQFLFEYFSETQRNKGNFPGRFSGRQFSNSRSEMNVSTLELGDSALYLCASSLHRLPEWVTDTQYFGPGTRLTVL.

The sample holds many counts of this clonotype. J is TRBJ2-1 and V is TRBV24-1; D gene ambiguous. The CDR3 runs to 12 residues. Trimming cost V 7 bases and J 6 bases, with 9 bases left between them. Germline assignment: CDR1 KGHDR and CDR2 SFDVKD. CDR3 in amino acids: CATRKPGNEQFF. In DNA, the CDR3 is TGTGCCACCAGGAAACCAGGCAATGAGCAGTTCTTC.

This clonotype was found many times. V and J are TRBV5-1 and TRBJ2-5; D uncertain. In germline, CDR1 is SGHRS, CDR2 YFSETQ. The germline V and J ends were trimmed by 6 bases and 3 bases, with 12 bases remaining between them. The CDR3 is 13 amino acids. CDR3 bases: TGCGCCAGCATTGGTGCAGGAGAAGAGACCCAGTACTTC. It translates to CASIGAGEETQYF. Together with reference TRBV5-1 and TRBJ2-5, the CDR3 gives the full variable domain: KAGVTQTPRYLIKTRGQQVTLSCSPISGHRSVSWYQQTPGQGLQFLFEYFSETQRNKGNFPGRFSGRQFSNSRSEMNVSTLELGDSALYLCASIGAGEETQYFGPGTRLLVL.

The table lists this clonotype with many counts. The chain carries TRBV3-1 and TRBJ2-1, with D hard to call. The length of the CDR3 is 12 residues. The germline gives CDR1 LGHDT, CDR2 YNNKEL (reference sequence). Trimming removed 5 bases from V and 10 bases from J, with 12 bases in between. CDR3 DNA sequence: TGTGCCAGCAGCGAAAGATCCGTAGAGCAGTTCTTC. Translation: CASSERSVEQFF.

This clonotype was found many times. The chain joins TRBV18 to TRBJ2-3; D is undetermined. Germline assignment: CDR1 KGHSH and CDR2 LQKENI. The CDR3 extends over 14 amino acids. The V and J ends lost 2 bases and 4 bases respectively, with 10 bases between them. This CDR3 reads CASSPWVPSDTQYF. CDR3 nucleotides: TGTGCCAGCTCACCATGGGTCCCGTCAGATACGCAGTATTTT.

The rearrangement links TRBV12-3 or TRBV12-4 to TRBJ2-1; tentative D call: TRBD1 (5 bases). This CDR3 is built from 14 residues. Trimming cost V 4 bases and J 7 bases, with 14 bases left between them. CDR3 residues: CASSSQGLWNEQFF. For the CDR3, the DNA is TGTGCCAGCAGTTCCCAGGGATTGTGGAATGAGCAGTTCTTC.

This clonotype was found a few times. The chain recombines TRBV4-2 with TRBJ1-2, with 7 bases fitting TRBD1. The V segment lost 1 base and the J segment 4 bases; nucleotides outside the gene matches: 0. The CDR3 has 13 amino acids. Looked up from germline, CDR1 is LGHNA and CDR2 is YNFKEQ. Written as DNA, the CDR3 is TGTGCCAGCAGCCAAGCAGGGGGCTATGGCTACACCTTC. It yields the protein CASSQAGGYGYTF.

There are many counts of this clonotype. The chain's CDR3 is CASSSGLAGGLSLFF. The CDR3 DNA is TGTGCCAGCAGCTCTGGACTAGCGGGGGGTCTTTCCCTGTTTTTT. This rearrangement joins TRBV7-2 to TRBJ2-2, with TRBD2 matching over 14 bases. Germline-derived CDR1 and CDR2 are SGHTA and FQGNSA. CDR3 size: 15 residues. J gave up 14 bases and V 4 bases, and 9 bases lay outside the gene matches.

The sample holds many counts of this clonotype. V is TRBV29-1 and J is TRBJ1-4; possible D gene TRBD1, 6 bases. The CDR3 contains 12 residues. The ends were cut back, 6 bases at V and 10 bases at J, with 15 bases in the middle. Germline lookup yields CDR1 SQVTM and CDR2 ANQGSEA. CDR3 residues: CSVTRQAGKLFF. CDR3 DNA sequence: TGCAGCGTAACCCGACAGGCTGGAAAACTGTTTTTT.

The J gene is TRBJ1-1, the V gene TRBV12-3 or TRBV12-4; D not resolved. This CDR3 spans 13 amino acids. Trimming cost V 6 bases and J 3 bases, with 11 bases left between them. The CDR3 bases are TGTGCCAGCAGCCCGACGCTACACACTGAAGCTTTCTTT. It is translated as CASSPTLHTEAFF.